This record covers a single TCR beta chain. This table comes from immunoSEQ multiplex PCR, and its TCRdb copy is limited to in-frame clones, with some not included. The table records roughly 120,000 clones, roughly 90% of them present only once. This sample was included in a study of CD4+ T cells in melanoma. The receptor comes from a human donor with melanoma. Sequencing used peripheral blood.

The CDR3, as DNA: TGTGCCAGCAGCCCCTCTGTCCGGCTCCGAGAGACCCAGTACTTC. Residues: CASSPSVRLRETQYF. The gene calls are TRBV7-3 and TRBJ2-5; D is ambiguous. CDR3 size: 15 residues. V was pared by 5 bases and J by 4 bases, with 17 bases between. Per germline, CDR1 SGHTA and CDR2 FQGTGA.